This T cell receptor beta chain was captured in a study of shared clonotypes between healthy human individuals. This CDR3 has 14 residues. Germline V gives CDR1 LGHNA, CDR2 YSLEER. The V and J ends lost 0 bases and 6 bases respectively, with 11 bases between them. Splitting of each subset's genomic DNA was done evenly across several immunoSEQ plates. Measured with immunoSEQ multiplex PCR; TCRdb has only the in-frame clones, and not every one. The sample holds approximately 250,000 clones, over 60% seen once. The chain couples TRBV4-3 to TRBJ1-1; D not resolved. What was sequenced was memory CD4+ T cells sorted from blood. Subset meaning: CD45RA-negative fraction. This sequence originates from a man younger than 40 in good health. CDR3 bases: TGCGCCAGCAGCCAAGAAGCCCACGCGTCTGAAGCTTTCTTT. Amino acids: CASSQEAHASEAFF.